This T cell receptor (beta chain) is drawn from a study of CD8+ T cells in alopecia areata. With respect to this clone: No antigen is known for it.

Study observations and caveats: Lesional scalp, especially alopecia totalis/universalis, showed higher clonality than normal scalp.

Treatment in this sample: oral pan-JAK inhibitor, 5-10 mg twice daily. Germline assignment: CDR1 SGHVS and CDR2 FNYEAQ. J lost 4 bases, V lost 4 bases, and 12 bases had no gene match. The CDR3 is 16 residues long. Extracted from the samples, RNA was reverse transcribed into cDNA to serve as the sequencing template. Sequencing used immunoSEQ multiplex PCR; TCRdb keeps in-frame clones, though not all of them. This sample has 95,000 to 100,000 clones; 60% occur once, and the top ten carry over 15%. Sequenced material: CD8+ T cells sorted from blood, taken at approximately week 55, from a patient treated with tofacitinib. The rearrangement joins TRBV7-6 to TRBJ1-2; 7 positions agree with TRBD1. This receptor was obtained from a human donor with alopecia areata. Written as DNA, the CDR3 is TGTGCCAGCAGCTCGGCGGCGGGACAGCCGCTCTATGGCTACACCTTC. It codes for CASSSAAGQPLYGYTF.